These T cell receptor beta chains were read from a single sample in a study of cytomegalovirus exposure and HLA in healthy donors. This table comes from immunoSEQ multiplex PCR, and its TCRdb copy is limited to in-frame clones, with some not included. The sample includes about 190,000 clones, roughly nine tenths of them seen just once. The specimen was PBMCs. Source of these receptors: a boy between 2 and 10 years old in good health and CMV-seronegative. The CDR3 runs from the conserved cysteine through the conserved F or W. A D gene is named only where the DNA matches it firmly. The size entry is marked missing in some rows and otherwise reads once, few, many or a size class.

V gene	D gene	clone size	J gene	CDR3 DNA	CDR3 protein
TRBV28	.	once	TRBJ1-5	TGTGCCAGCAGTTTAGTTACAGTCCTGAATCAGCCCCAGCATTTT	CASSLVTVLNQPQHF
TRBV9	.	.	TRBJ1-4	TGTGCCAGCAGCGTAGAGGGGAGGGCTAATGAAAAACTGTTTTTT	CASSVEGRANEKLFF
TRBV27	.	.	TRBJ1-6	TGTGCCAGCAGCTTGACAGTCCCAAGCTCACCCCTCCACTTT	CASSLTVPSSPLHF
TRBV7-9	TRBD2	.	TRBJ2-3	TGTGCCAGCAGCTTGGGGGACATAAGCGGGAGATTAGATACGCAGTATTTT	CASSLGDISGRLDTQYF
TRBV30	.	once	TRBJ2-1	TGTGCCAGGGGGAGGGCCTATGAGCAGTTCTTC	CARGRAYEQFF
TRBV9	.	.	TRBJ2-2	TGTGCCAGCAGCGAAGGGGGCAGGGGACTCGTCGGGGAGCTGTTTTTT	CASSEGGRGLVGELFF
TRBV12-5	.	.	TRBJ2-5	TGTGCATATACTACTCCCCAGGGGTTGGAGACCCAGTACTTC	CAYTTPQGLETQYF
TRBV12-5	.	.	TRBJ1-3	TGTGCTAGTGGTTTGGTACCGGGGGTGGGGTTTGGATCTGGAAACACCATATATTTT	CASGLVPGVGFGSGNTIYF
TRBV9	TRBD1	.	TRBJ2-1	TGTGCCAGCAGCGCCTGGGACAGGCCCATCAATGAGCAGTTCTTC	CASSAWDRPINEQFF
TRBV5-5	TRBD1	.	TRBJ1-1	TGTGCCAGCAGCTTGGTGGGACAGACTCCCTCCGAAGCTTTCTTT	CASSLVGQTPSEAFF
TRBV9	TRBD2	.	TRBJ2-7	TGTGCCAGCAGCGCGGCTAGCGGAAGCTCCTACGAGCAGTACTTC	CASSAASGSSYEQYF
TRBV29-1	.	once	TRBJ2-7	TGCAGCGTTGAGGCCCAGGGTGGCTACGAGCAGTACTTC	CSVEAQGGYEQYF
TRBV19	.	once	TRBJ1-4	TGTGCCAGTAGTATCCGAGAAACACAGGGATCCGATGAAAAACTGTTTTTT	CASSIRETQGSDEKLFF
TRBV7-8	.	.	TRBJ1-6	TGTGCCAGCAGCTCCGAACAGTCGTTCAATTCACCCCTCCACTTT	CASSSEQSFNSPLHF
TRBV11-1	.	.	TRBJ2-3	TGTGCCAGCAGCCCCGGGACTTCAGATACGCAGTATTTT	CASSPGTSDTQYF
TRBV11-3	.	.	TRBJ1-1	TGTGCCAGCAGCTTAGGGGGGCCCGGGAACACTGAAGCTTTCTTT	CASSLGGPGNTEAFF
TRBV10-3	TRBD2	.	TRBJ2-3	TGTGCCATCAGTGACCAAGGGAGGGTAGGAGATACGCAGTATTTT	CAISDQGRVGDTQYF
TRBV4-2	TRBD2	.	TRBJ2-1	TGTGCCAGCAGCCACGGACTAGCGGGAGTCGGGTACAATGAGCAGTTCTTC	CASSHGLAGVGYNEQFF
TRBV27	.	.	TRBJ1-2	TGTGCCAGCAGTTTATCTGAGGGGGTAGGTGGCTACACCTTC	CASSLSEGVGGYTF
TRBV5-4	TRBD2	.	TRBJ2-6	TGTGCCAGCAGCCCAGGAGATGCTAGCGGGTTTGGCGGGGCCAACGTCCTGACTTTC	CASSPGDASGFGGANVLTF
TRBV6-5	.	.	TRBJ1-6	TGTGCCAGCAATACAGGGCGATCACCCCTCCACTTT	CASNTGRSPLHF
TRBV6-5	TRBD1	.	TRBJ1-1	TGTGCCAGCAAAAAACAGGGGCTGAACACTGAAGCTTTCTTT	CASKKQGLNTEAFF
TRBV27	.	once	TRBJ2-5	TGTGCCAGCAGTGTTAGCAGGGTTGAGATCCAGTACTTC	CASSVSRVEIQYF
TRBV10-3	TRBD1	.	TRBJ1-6	TGTGCCATCAGTGACCGACAGGGGGATTCACCCCTCCACTTT	CAISDRQGDSPLHF
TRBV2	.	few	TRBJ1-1	TGTGCCAGCAGTGAAAGTGTAGGGGGTTCGGGGACGGCTTTCTTT	CASSESVGGSGTAFF
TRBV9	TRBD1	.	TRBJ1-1	TGTGCCAGCAGCGTGTCCGCCGGGACAGAGAACACTGAAGCTTTCTTT	CASSVSAGTENTEAFF
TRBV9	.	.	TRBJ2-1	TGTGCCAGCAGCGTCGACGGGTCCTACAATGAGCAGTTCTTC	CASSVDGSYNEQFF
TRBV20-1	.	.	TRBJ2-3	TGCAGTGCTAGTCCCGCAGATACGCAGTATTTT	CSASPADTQYF
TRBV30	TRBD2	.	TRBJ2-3	TGTGCCTGGAGGCGAGGTTGGGCGGGGGGAACTAGCACAGATACGCAGTATTTT	CAWRRGWAGGTSTDTQYF
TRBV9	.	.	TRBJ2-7	TGTGCCAGCAGCGTAGGCGGAAACTACGAGCAGTACTTC	CASSVGGNYEQYF
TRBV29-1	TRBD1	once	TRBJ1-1	TGCAGCGTTGATTTAGGGGGCTTCACTGAAGCTTTCTTT	CSVDLGGFTEAFF
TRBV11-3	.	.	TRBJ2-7	TGTGCCAGCAGCTTAGTGGCAACCTACGAGCAGTACTTC	CASSLVATYEQYF
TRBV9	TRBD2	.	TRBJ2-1	TGTGCCAGCAGCGTAGTTAGCGGGGGGGCCGATCGCTCCTACAATGAGCAGTTCTTC	CASSVVSGGADRSYNEQFF
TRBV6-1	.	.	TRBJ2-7	TGTGCCAGCACCGGACAGCGCCCAAGCTCCTACGAGCAGTACTTC	CASTGQRPSSYEQYF
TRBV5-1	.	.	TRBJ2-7	TGCGCCAGCAAGCGATTGAGGGGGACGGGATACGAGCAGTACTTC	CASKRLRGTGYEQYF
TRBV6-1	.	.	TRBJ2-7	TGTGCCAGCAGTGCTTTTGAGAAATACGAGCAGTACTTC	CASSAFEKYEQYF
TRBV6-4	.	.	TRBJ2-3	TGTGCCAGCAGTGACTCGACTGCACGGGGTACTAGCACAGATACGCAGTATTTT	CASSDSTARGTSTDTQYF